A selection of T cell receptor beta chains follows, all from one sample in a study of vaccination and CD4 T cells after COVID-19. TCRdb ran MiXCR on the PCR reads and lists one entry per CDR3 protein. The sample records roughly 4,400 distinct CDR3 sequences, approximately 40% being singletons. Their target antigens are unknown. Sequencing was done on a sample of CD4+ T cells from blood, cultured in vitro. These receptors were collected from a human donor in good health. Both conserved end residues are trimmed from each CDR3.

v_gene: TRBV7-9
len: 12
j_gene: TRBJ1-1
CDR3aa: ASSPGTENTEAF

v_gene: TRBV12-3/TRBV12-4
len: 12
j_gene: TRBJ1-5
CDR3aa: ASSFRTGDQPQH

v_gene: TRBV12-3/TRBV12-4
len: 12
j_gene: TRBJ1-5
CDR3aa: ASSRTGEFQPQH

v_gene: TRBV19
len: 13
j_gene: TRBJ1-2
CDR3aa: ASRTTGAPSYGYT

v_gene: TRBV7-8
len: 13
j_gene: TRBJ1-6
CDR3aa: ASSPQTGGNSPLD

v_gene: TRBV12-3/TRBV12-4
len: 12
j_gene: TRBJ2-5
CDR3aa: ASIKGDPGETQY

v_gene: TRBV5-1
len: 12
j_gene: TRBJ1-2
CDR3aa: ASSPMPGDYGYT

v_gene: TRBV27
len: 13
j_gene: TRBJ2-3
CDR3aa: ASSFIRDHQDTQY

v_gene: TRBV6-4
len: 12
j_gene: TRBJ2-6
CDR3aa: ASSEGSGANVLT

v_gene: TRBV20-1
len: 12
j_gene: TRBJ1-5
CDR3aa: SARGGGINQPQH

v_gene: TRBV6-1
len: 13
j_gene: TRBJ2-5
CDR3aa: ASSRLAGGKVTQY

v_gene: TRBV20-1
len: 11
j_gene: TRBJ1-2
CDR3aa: SAKRSQGSGYT

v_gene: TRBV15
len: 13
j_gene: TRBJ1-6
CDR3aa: ATSGGRQGLEPLH

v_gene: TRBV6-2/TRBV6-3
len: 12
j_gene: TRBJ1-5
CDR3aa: ASSWTASNQPQH

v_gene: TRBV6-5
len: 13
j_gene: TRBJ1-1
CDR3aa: ASSWTGGGNTEAF

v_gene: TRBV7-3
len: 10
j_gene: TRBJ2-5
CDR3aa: ASSLTSETQY

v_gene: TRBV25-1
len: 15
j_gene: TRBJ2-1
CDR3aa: ASSETSGGAAYNEQF

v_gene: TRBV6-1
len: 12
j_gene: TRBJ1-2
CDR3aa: ASHSSLLDYGYT

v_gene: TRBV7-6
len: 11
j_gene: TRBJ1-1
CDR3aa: ASSEGPQQAAF

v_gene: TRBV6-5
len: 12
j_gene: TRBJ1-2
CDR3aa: ASSSDGASGAPR

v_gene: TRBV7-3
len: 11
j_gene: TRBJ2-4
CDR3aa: ASSLPSGDIQY

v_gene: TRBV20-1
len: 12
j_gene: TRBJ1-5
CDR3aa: SASGGGSNQPQH

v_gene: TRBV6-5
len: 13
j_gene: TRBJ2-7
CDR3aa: ASSYARQGMNEQY

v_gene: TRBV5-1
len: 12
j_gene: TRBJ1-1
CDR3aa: ASSLEMGNTEAF

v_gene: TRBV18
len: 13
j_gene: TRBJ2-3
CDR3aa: ASSPVLESTDTQY

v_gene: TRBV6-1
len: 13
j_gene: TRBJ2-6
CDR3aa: ASSWTVSGANVLT

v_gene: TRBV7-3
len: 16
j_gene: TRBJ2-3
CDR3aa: ASSLFSAGAYSTDTQY

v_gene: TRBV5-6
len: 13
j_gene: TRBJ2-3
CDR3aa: ASSLEPGVTDTQY

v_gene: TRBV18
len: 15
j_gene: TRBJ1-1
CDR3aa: ASSPPGQGGVNTEAF